Presented here are 30 T cell receptor beta chains from one specimen sequenced in a study of shared clonotypes between healthy human individuals. Sequencing was performed with immunoSEQ multiplex PCR; in TCRdb, only in-frame clones are kept and a portion is missing. This table has 2,100,000 or so clones, 95% appearing once. The sample comprised naive CD4+ T cells sorted from blood. The subset denotes: CD45RA+ positively selected. All receptors derive from a man aged 18 to 30 in good health.

V usage is TRBV18 and J usage is TRBJ2-7; 9 nucleotides agree with TRBD1. After removal of 6 bases from V and 4 bases from J, the junction contained 10 bases not matched to a gene. The CDR3 consists of 15 residues. The V gene's germline CDR1 is KGHSH and CDR2 LQKENI. This CDR3 reads CASSISGTGIYEQYF. In DNA form, the CDR3 reads TGTGCCAGCTCCATATCCGGGACAGGGATATACGAGCAGTACTTC.

The CDR3: CASRPGNQPQHF. The CDR3 region has the DNA TGTGCCAGCCGGCCGGGCAATCAGCCCCAGCATTTT. V gene TRBV28 combines with J gene TRBJ1-5; D not resolved. Germline loops: CDR1 MDHEN, CDR2 SYDVKM. This CDR3 has 12 residues. V lost 8 bases, J lost 2 bases, and 7 bases lay in between.

Here the CDR3 DNA reads TGTGCCAGTCAAACAGGGCGCGAGCAGTACTTC. Protein sequence: CASQTGREQYF. The V gene is TRBV6-5, the J gene TRBJ2-7; tentative D call: TRBD1 (6 bases). This CDR3 region has 11 residues. V dropped 9 bases and J dropped 6 bases, with 12 bases sitting between them. CDR1 MNHEY and CDR2 SVGAGI come from the germline V gene.

The chain couples TRBV10-3 to TRBJ1-1, with 7 positions matching TRBD1. The CDR3 is made up of 15 amino acids. The germline CDR1 and CDR2 sequences are ENHRY and SYGVKD. J lost 1 base, V lost 8 bases, and 10 bases had no gene match. CDR3 sequence reads: CAIEQGRGQNTEAFF. CDR3 nucleotides: TGTGCCATCGAACAGGGGAGGGGCCAGAACACTGAAGCTTTCTTT.

The chain couples TRBV28 to TRBJ1-2; TRBD1 matches at 8 bases. Germline V CDR1 and CDR2: MDHEN, SYDVKM. This CDR3 spans 14 amino acids. J lost 3 bases, V lost 8 bases, and 8 bases had no gene match. The CDR3 is CASCSQGADYGYTF. Written as DNA, the CDR3 is TGTGCCAGCTGTTCCCAGGGGGCGGACTATGGCTACACCTTC.

This chain links TRBV7-2 with TRBJ2-7, with D possibly TRBD2 on 6 matching bases. This CDR3 has 13 residues. V lost 5 bases, J lost 3 bases, and 11 bases lay in between. CDR1 and CDR2 (germline): SGHTA, FQGNSA. This CDR3 reads CASSGGGYYEQYF. CDR3 DNA: TGTGCCAGCAGCGGTGGGGGGTACTACGAGCAGTACTTC.

This sequence joins TRBV2 and TRBJ2-7; the match to TRBD1 covers 7 bases. Germline trimming cut 8 bases from V and 0 bases from J; bases unmatched to any gene: 10. The CDR3 runs to 15 residues. Germline values: CDR1 SNHLY, CDR2 FYNNEI. The CDR3: CASLGDRLSSYEQYF. The CDR3 nucleotides are TGTGCCAGCTTAGGGGACAGACTAAGCTCCTACGAGCAGTACTTC. The full variable domain, its missing parts supplied by reference TRBV2 and TRBJ2-7, is EPEVTQTPSHQVTQMGQEVILRCVPISNHLYFYWYRQILGQKVEFLVSFYNNEISEKSEIFDDQFSVERPDGSNFTLKIRSTKLEDSAMYFCASLGDRLSSYEQYFGPGTRLTVT.

A remark on this clone: The sample contains more than one DNA sequence encoding this CDR3. The CDR3 here is CASSRQGNTEAFF. DNA for the CDR3: TGTGCCAGTAGTCGGCAGGGCAACACTGAAGCTTTCTTT. The V call is TRBV19, the J call TRBJ1-1; maybe TRBD1 (5 bases). Trimming shortened V by 5 bases and J by 2 bases, and 9 bases separated the two germline ends. CDR3 length: 13 amino acids. CDR1 is LNHDA, CDR2 SQIVND, per germline (reference sequence).

This clone was seen a single time. In nucleotides, the CDR3 is TGCGCCAGCAGCTCCAGCTATACAACTAATGAAAAACTGTTTTTT. Translated: CASSSSYTTNEKLFF. The chain links TRBV5-1 to TRBJ1-4, with D unclear. The CDR3 totals 15 residues. Germline-derived CDR1 and CDR2 are SGHRS and YFSETQ. V was pared by 3 bases and J by 0 bases, with 9 bases between.

The CDR3 here is CASSPIPTGGRNTIYF. The CDR3 bases are TGTGCCAGCTCACCAATCCCGACAGGGGGCAGAAACACCATATATTTT. The chain links TRBV18 to TRBJ1-3; 10 bases are a match to TRBD1. Germline values: CDR1 KGHSH, CDR2 LQKENI. The CDR3 spans 16 residues. V gave up 2 bases and J gave up 5 bases; unmatched junction bases: 6.

The J gene is TRBJ2-1, the V gene TRBV6-1; D call uncertain. The ends were cut back, 0 bases at V and 9 bases at J, with 9 bases in the middle. This CDR3 contains 13 residues. Germline V gives CDR1 MNHNS, CDR2 SASEGT. The CDR3 sequence: CASSEAESGEQFF. CDR3 DNA: TGTGCCAGCAGTGAAGCGGAGTCAGGTGAGCAGTTCTTC.

Comments on this clone: Other DNA sequences in the sample encode the same CDR3. The chain has TRBV5-5 and TRBJ1-1; TRBD1 is a possible D gene (6 bases). V lost 5 bases and J 1 base, leaving 9 bases between the germline ends. The CDR3 loop spans 13 amino acids. Germline CDR1 is SGHKS and CDR2 is YYEKEE (reference sequence). CDR3 coding DNA: TGTGCCAGCAGATTGACAGGGAACACTGAAGCTTTCTTT. Its protein is CASRLTGNTEAFF.

This clone was found a few times. The sample holds other DNA sequences that translate to the same CDR3. This rearrangement joins TRBV30 to TRBJ2-5; 9 nucleotides match TRBD1. Germline CDR1 is GTSNPN and CDR2 is SVGIG (reference sequence). This CDR3 comprises 13 residues. V lost 2 bases, J lost 4 bases, and 2 bases stayed unmatched. In DNA, the CDR3 is TGTGCCTGGAGTACAGGGGGCGCAGAGACCCAGTACTTC. Translated, it gives CAWSTGGAETQYF. Full variable domain (rest looked up from reference TRBV30 and TRBJ2-5): SQTIHQWPATLVQPVGSPLSLECTVEGTSNPNLYWYRQAAGRGLQLLFYSVGIGQISSEVPQNLSASRPQDRQFILSSKKLLLSDSGFYLCAWSTGGAETQYFGPGTRLLVL.

The rearrangement links TRBV6-1 to TRBJ2-7; D might be TRBD1 (6 bases). V shed 4 bases and J shed 0 bases, with 10 bases lying between them. Germline values: CDR1 MNHNS, CDR2 SASEGT. The CDR3 consists of 14 residues. The CDR3 reads CASSAQDSSYEQYF. The DNA of the CDR3 is TGTGCCAGCAGTGCCCAGGACAGCTCCTACGAGCAGTACTTC.

The chain carries TRBV6-5 and TRBJ1-5; D ambiguous. CDR3 length: 13 residues. V lost 4 bases and J lost 3, with 7 bases in between. Germline lookup yields CDR1 MNHEY and CDR2 SVGAGI. In DNA, the CDR3 is TGTGCCAGCAGTTTGGGTCACAATCAGCCCCAGCATTTT. Translation gives CASSLGHNQPQHF.

Turning to this clone: In the same sample, other DNA sequences code for this CDR3. The rearrangement links TRBV7-9 to TRBJ2-2; possibly TRBD1 for D (5 bases). Trimming cost V 3 bases and J 4 bases, with 9 bases left between them. CDR3 length: 14 residues. Germline CDR1 reads SEHNR; CDR2 reads FQNEAQ (reference sequence). CDR3 loop: CASSLGRATGELFF. CDR3 nucleotide sequence: TGTGCCAGCAGCTTGGGCAGGGCCACCGGGGAGCTGTTTTTT. The full variable domain, completed using reference TRBV7-9 and TRBJ2-2, is DTGVSQNPRHKITKRGQNVTFRCDPISEHNRLYWYRQTLGQGPEFLTYFQNEAQLEKSRLLSDRFSAERPKGSFSTLEIQRTEQGDSAMYLCASSLGRATGELFFGEGSRLTVL.

This rearrangement joins TRBV28 to TRBJ2-3; D is ambiguous. Trimming shortened V by 5 bases and J by 0 bases, and 15 bases separated the two germline ends. The germline V gene has CDR1 MDHEN and CDR2 SYDVKM. The CDR3 loop spans 16 amino acids. The CDR3 spells CASSPPLPGSTDTQYF. In nucleotides, the CDR3 is TGTGCCAGCAGTCCCCCCCTACCCGGAAGCACAGATACGCAGTATTTT. Combining the CDR3 with reference TRBV28 and TRBJ2-3 gives the whole variable domain DVKVTQSSRYLVKRTGEKVFLECVQDMDHENMFWYRQDPGLGLRLIYFSYDVKMKEKGDIPEGYSVSREKKERFSLILESASTNQTSMYLCASSPPLPGSTDTQYFGPGTRLTVL.

This sequence joins TRBV6-6 and TRBJ2-7; 7 positions match TRBD2. The CDR3 length is 16 residues. The V and J ends lost 2 bases and 2 bases, in that order; junction bases with no gene match: 9. Germline CDR1 MNHNY, CDR2 SVGAGI (reference sequence). CDR3 nucleotide sequence: TGTGCCAGCAGTTACCTAAAATCCGGGACTACCTACGAGCAGTACTTC. This gives the protein CASSYLKSGTTYEQYF.

CDR3 sequence: CASSKGTSYEQYF. CDR3 DNA sequence: TGTGCCAGCAGTAAAGGGACCTCCTACGAGCAGTACTTC. The rearrangement links TRBV7-3 to TRBJ2-7, with D perhaps given as TRBD1 or TRBD2 (5 bases each). V was cut by 6 bases and J by 0 bases, with 9 bases left in between. In germline, CDR1 is SGHTA, CDR2 FQGTGA. The CDR3 consists of 13 residues.

V and J are TRBV7-2 and TRBJ1-5, with TRBD1 identical over 9 bases. Trimming at V came to 5 bases and at J to 7 bases, leaving 12 bases not matched to a gene. Germline values: CDR1 SGHTA, CDR2 FQGNSA. The CDR3 contains 16 residues. The CDR3 reads CASSKNPGQGSQPQHF. The DNA for the CDR3 is TGTGCCAGCAGCAAAAACCCGGGACAGGGCAGCCAGCCCCAGCATTTT.

This chain uses TRBV30 with TRBJ2-2, with 14 bases that match TRBD2. Trimming cost V 0 bases and J 7 bases; bases outside gene matches: 10. The germline V gene has CDR1 GTSNPN and CDR2 SVGIG (reference sequence). This CDR3 is 18 amino acids long. This chain's CDR3 is CAWSVLRTSGGIVGELFF. The CDR3 DNA is TGTGCCTGGAGTGTACTCCGGACTAGCGGGGGGATTGTCGGGGAGCTGTTTTTT.

The genes are TRBV18 and TRBJ2-1, with TRBD2 matching over 7 bases. This CDR3 comprises 15 residues. Germline trimming cut 2 bases from V and 5 bases from J; bases unmatched to any gene: 6. Germline assignment: CDR1 KGHSH and CDR2 LQKENI. This chain's CDR3 is CASSPKREGDNEQFF. CDR3 nucleotides: TGTGCCAGCTCACCAAAGCGGGAAGGGGACAATGAGCAGTTCTTC.

On this clone: The same CDR3 also results from other DNA sequences found in this sample. The rearrangement links TRBV18 to TRBJ2-7; D unresolved. Deletions cut 3 bases from V and 4 bases from J, with 4 bases between. The CDR3 contains 11 residues. Per germline, CDR1 KGHSH and CDR2 LQKENI. The CDR3 DNA is TGTGCCAGCTCACCCGCTTACGAGCAGTACTTC. This codes for CASSPAYEQYF.

The CDR3 bases are TGTGCCAGCAGCCCCGGCGGGAGAACAGATACGCAGTATTTT. It encodes CASSPGGRTDTQYF. The J gene is TRBJ2-3, the V gene TRBV7-3, with 7 bases aligning to TRBD2. The CDR3 is made up of 14 amino acids. The germline gives CDR1 SGHTA, CDR2 FQGTGA. With V trimmed by 5 bases and J by 3 bases, 5 bases remained unmatched.

The chain combines TRBV21-1 with TRBJ1-2; the DNA was not compared with TRBD1, the D call given in the table. TRBV21-1 is deemed a pseudogene. The CDR3 is 16 amino acids. In DNA form, the CDR3 reads TGTGCCAGCAGCAAGCATACCCCAGGCCAGGGTGATGGCTACACCTTC. This gives the protein CASSKHTPGQGDGYTF.

CDR3 in amino acids: CASSLGRTGAEKLFF. As DNA, the CDR3 is TGTGCCAGCAGCTTAGGGAGGACAGGGGCTGAAAAACTGTTTTTT. The chain carries TRBV7-9 and TRBJ1-4, with TRBD1 identical over 9 bases. The CDR3 spans 15 residues. After removal of 1 base from V and 7 bases from J, the junction contained 4 bases not matched to a gene. Germline V gene lookup returns CDR1 SEHNR and CDR2 FQNEAQ (reference sequence).

This chain joins TRBV7-2 and TRBJ2-7, with TRBD2 matching over 7 bases. This CDR3 is built from 14 residues. CDR1 is SGHTA, CDR2 FQGNSA, per germline. Trimming cost V 5 bases and J 3 bases; bases outside gene matches: 7. CDR3 coding DNA: TGTGCCAGCAGCGCACACGGGGGGAACTACGAGCAGTACTTC. The encoded protein is CASSAHGGNYEQYF. Based on the CDR3 plus reference TRBV7-2 and TRBJ2-7, the full variable domain is GAGVSQSPSNKVTEKGKDVELRCDPISGHTALYWYRQSLGQGLEFLIYFQGNSAPDKSGLPSDRFSAERTGGSVSTLTIQRTQQEDSAVYLCASSAHGGNYEQYFGPGTRLTVT.

The V gene is TRBV19, the J gene TRBJ1-2; D ambiguous. Germline CDR1 and CDR2: LNHDA and SQIVND (reference sequence). The CDR3 totals 14 residues. V was clipped by 6 bases and J by 2 bases, with 13 bases between them. The CDR3 loop is CASRHSRNNYGYTF. In DNA, the CDR3 is TGTGCCAGTAGGCACAGCCGAAACAACTATGGCTACACCTTC.

The genes are TRBV11-2 and TRBJ2-7; no firm D call. Trimming pared 1 base from V and 7 bases from J, leaving 17 bases between. The CDR3 is 15 amino acids. Germline V gene lookup returns CDR1 SGHAT and CDR2 FQNNGV. CDR3 region: CASSLGSKPLGEQYF. DNA of the CDR3: TGTGCCAGCAGCTTAGGTTCGAAGCCCCTGGGTGAGCAGTACTTC. Based on the CDR3 plus reference TRBV11-2 and TRBJ2-7, the full variable domain is EAGVAQSPRYKIIEKRQSVAFWCNPISGHATLYWYQQILGQGPKLLIQFQNNGVVDDSQLPKDRFSAERLKGVDSTLKIQPAKLEDSAVYLCASSLGSKPLGEQYFGPGTRLTVT.

The chain has TRBV5-8 and TRBJ2-7; D tentatively fits TRBD1 or TRBD2 (6 bases each). Germline V lookup: CDR1 SGHTS, CDR2 YDEGEE. V lost 4 bases and J 7 bases, leaving 21 bases between the germline ends. The CDR3 totals 15 residues. The CDR3 spells CASSLHGGPSREQYF. DNA for the CDR3: TGTGCCAGCAGCCTACATGGGGGGCCCTCGCGAGAGCAGTACTTC.